One sample yielded the 22 T cell receptor beta chains listed below, sequenced in a study of control samples from healthy donors and cancer patients. The data were produced by immunoSEQ multiplex PCR, yet TCRdb's version contains in-frame clones alone and is incomplete. The sample has some 78,000 clones; about 89% are singletons. The sequencing input was blood. The source of these receptors is a woman aged 55 to 70 in good health.

The table lists this clone with a count of one. This rearrangement joins TRBV11-3 to TRBJ1-1; D call uncertain. The CDR3 totals 13 residues. The V gene's germline CDR1 is SGHNT and CDR2 YENEEA. V lost 2 bases and J lost 5, with 9 bases in between. CDR3 protein: CASSLFMGTEAFF. The DNA of the CDR3 is TGTGCCAGCAGCTTATTCATGGGGACTGAAGCTTTCTTT. The variable domain in full, completed from reference TRBV11-3 and TRBJ1-1, reads EAGVVQSPRYKIIEKKQPVAFWCNPISGHNTLYWYLQNLGQGPELLIRYENEEAVDDSQLPKDRFSAERLKGVDSTLKIQPAELGDSAVYLCASSLFMGTEAFFGQGTRLTVV.

The chain carries TRBV4-2 and TRBJ2-5, with D maybe TRBD2 (7 bases). Per the germline V gene, CDR1 is LGHNA and CDR2 is YNFKEQ. The CDR3 extends over 16 amino acids. V dropped 4 bases and J dropped 5 bases, with 20 bases sitting between them. DNA for the CDR3: TGTGCCAGCAGCCGTACTAGCGTGGGGGGGCGGGAGACCCAGTACTTC. Its protein is CASSRTSVGGRETQYF.

This chain joins TRBV5-6 and TRBJ2-7; 7 bases line up with TRBD2. The CDR3 is 14 residues long. V trimming: 6 bases; J trimming: 10 bases; junction bases outside the gene matches: 16. CDR1 is SGHDT and CDR2 is YYEEEE in the germline V gene. The CDR3 nucleotides are TGTGCCAGCACCCTCGGGGCGCAGCGGGGTGAACAGTACTTC. Translation gives CASTLGAQRGEQYF.

This clone was observed a handful of times. V usage is TRBV4-1 and J usage is TRBJ1-1; TRBD1 matches 7 bases. Germline CDR1 is MGHRA and CDR2 is YSYEKL. This CDR3 spans 17 amino acids. V was clipped by 0 bases and J by 1 base; unmatched bases: 8. The CDR3 DNA reads as TGCGCCAGCAGCCAAGACTCCCGACAGGGAGGGAACACTGAAGCTTTCTTT. It is translated as CASSQDSRQGGNTEAFF.

V and J are TRBV15 and TRBJ1-2; perhaps TRBD1 as D (6 bases). This CDR3 is built from 14 residues. V was trimmed by 1 base and J by 4 bases, leaving 10 bases between them. Germline CDR1 LNHNV, CDR2 YYDKDF (reference sequence). The CDR3: CATSRGWDTYGYTF. The CDR3 DNA reads TGTGCCACCAGCAGAGGATGGGACACCTATGGCTACACCTTC.

The V call is TRBV30, the J call TRBJ2-3, with TRBD2 matching over 13 bases. This CDR3 comprises 15 residues. Per the germline V gene, CDR1 is GTSNPN and CDR2 is SVGIG (reference sequence). V shed 7 bases, J shed 4 bases, and the junction held 8 bases outside the gene matches. The CDR3, as DNA: TGTGCCTTCTCCAGACTAGCGGGAGGTGCAGATACGCAGTATTTT. Encoded protein: CAFSRLAGGADTQYF. The whole variable domain, filled in from reference TRBV30 and TRBJ2-3, reads SQTIHQWPATLVQPVGSPLSLECTVEGTSNPNLYWYRQAAGRGLQLLFYSVGIGQISSEVPQNLSASRPQDRQFILSSKKLLLSDSGFYLCAFSRLAGGADTQYFGPGTRLTVL.

The chain recombines TRBV11-3 with TRBJ2-3, with TRBD2 identical over 14 bases. Germline lookup yields CDR1 SGHNT and CDR2 YENEEA. This CDR3 contains 17 residues. The V segment lost 3 bases and the J segment 4 bases; nucleotides outside the gene matches: 6. In nucleotides, the CDR3 is TGTGCCAGCAGCTTCGGACTAGCGGGAGGCGTTCCAGATACGCAGTATTTT. Translated, it gives CASSFGLAGGVPDTQYF. The entire variable domain, with the rest obtained from reference TRBV11-3 and TRBJ2-3, is as follows: EAGVVQSPRYKIIEKKQPVAFWCNPISGHNTLYWYLQNLGQGPELLIRYENEEAVDDSQLPKDRFSAERLKGVDSTLKIQPAELGDSAVYLCASSFGLAGGVPDTQYFGPGTRLTVL.

CDR3 loop: CASSQEGEGQGLRSGKAFF. In DNA form, the CDR3 reads TGCGCCAGCAGCCAAGAAGGAGAGGGACAGGGATTAAGGAGCGGGAAAGCTTTCTTT. V and J are TRBV4-1 and TRBJ1-1, with 9 positions matching TRBD1. This CDR3 has 19 residues. Germline trimming cut 0 bases from V and 9 bases from J; bases unmatched to any gene: 20. The germline V gene encodes CDR1 MGHRA and CDR2 YSYEKL.

The J gene is TRBJ2-3, the V gene TRBV7-8; 7 nucleotides align to TRBD2. Trimming took 1 base from V and 6 from J; bases not matched to a gene: 10. This CDR3 region has 16 residues. CDR1 is SGHVS and CDR2 is FQNEAQ in the germline V gene. The CDR3 spells CASSLVFGRTRDTQYF. CDR3 DNA: TGTGCCAGCAGCTTAGTGTTCGGGAGGACCCGGGATACGCAGTATTTT.

The genes are TRBV11-2 and TRBJ1-6; maybe TRBD1 (6 bases). Trimming pared 1 base from V and 7 bases from J, leaving 11 bases between. The germline V gene encodes CDR1 SGHAT and CDR2 FQNNGV. The CDR3 totals 15 residues. The DNA of the CDR3 is TGTGCCAGCAGCTTAGCTGACAGGTGGAATTCACCCCTCCACTTT. Residues: CASSLADRWNSPLHF.

The chain combines TRBV11-2 with TRBJ1-2; D perhaps matches TRBD1 (5 bases). The CDR3 loop spans 12 amino acids. Trimming stripped 1 base from V and 7 bases from J, with 7 bases between. The germline gives CDR1 SGHAT, CDR2 FQNNGV. The CDR3 DNA sequence: TGTGCCAGCAGCTTAGGGGGGGGTGGCTACACCTTC. This sequence encodes CASSLGGGGYTF.

The chain has TRBV5-5 and TRBJ2-3; 13 bases match TRBD2. The CDR3 length is 17 residues. The germline V gene has CDR1 SGHKS and CDR2 YYEKEE (reference sequence). V dropped 0 bases and J dropped 4; count of bases not matched to a gene: 5. The CDR3 DNA sequence: TGTGCCAGCAGCTTGGCTACTAGCGGGGGGGCGTCAGATACGCAGTATTTT. As protein: CASSLATSGGASDTQYF.

This clone came up a few times. This rearrangement joins TRBV6-2 or TRBV6-3 to TRBJ1-1, with D hard to call. The ends were cut back, 2 bases at V and 6 bases at J, with 13 bases in the middle. CDR3 length: 14 residues. Per germline, CDR1 MNHEY and CDR2 SVGEGT. The CDR3 loop reads CASSYGSAVAEAFF. CDR3 bases: TGTGCCAGCAGTTACGGCAGTGCGGTCGCTGAAGCTTTCTTT.

The rearrangement uses TRBV27 and TRBJ2-1; TRBD1 aligns across 9 bases. Germline V gene lookup returns CDR1 MNHEY and CDR2 SMNVEV (reference sequence). J lost 3 bases, V lost 8 bases, and 5 bases had no gene match. This CDR3 has 14 residues. CDR3 nucleotide sequence: TGTGCCAGCCAGCAGGGACAGGGCTACAATGAGCAGTTCTTC. Protein sequence: CASQQGQGYNEQFF.

The rearrangement links TRBV11-2 to TRBJ2-2; 12 bases are shared with TRBD1. Trimming at V came to 0 bases and at J to 4 bases, leaving 9 bases not matched to a gene. The CDR3 spans 19 residues. CDR1 and CDR2 (germline): SGHAT, FQNNGV. The CDR3 sequence is CASSLDGTGGGVGTGELFF. DNA for the CDR3: TGTGCCAGCAGCTTAGATGGGACAGGGGGCGGAGTAGGCACCGGGGAGCTGTTTTTT.

The rearrangement links TRBV5-1 to TRBJ2-1; a weak D match, TRBD1 (5 bases). Trimming removed 3 bases at V and 2 bases at J, with 12 bases between. Germline assignment: CDR1 SGHRS and CDR2 YFSETQ. The CDR3 contains 15 residues. Written as DNA, the CDR3 is TGCGCCAGCAGCTCTGAGGCAGGGACCTACAATGAGCAGTTCTTC. Translating it yields CASSSEAGTYNEQFF. Full variable domain (missing parts from reference TRBV5-1 and TRBJ2-1): KAGVTQTPRYLIKTRGQQVTLSCSPISGHRSVSWYQQTPGQGLQFLFEYFSETQRNKGNFPGRFSGRQFSNSRSEMNVSTLELGDSALYLCASSSEAGTYNEQFFGPGTRLTVL.

The rearrangement joins TRBV6-5 to TRBJ1-1; weak D call: TRBD1 (5 bases). Germline values: CDR1 MNHEY, CDR2 SVGAGI. V dropped 8 bases and J dropped 0 bases, with 13 bases sitting between them. This CDR3 contains 14 residues. For the CDR3, the DNA is TGTGCCAGCCAGGGTCCCTCCTTGAACACTGAAGCTTTCTTT. Translation: CASQGPSLNTEAFF.

The rearrangement links TRBV7-9 to TRBJ2-5, with D perhaps TRBD1 (5 bases). The CDR3 sequence is 14 residues long. Germline V gives CDR1 SEHNR, CDR2 FQNEAQ (reference sequence). Trimming took off 8 bases at V and 1 base at J, with 14 bases between the two ends. Here the CDR3 reads CASGHQGFQETQYF. The DNA of the CDR3 is TGTGCCAGCGGACATCAGGGTTTCCAAGAGACCCAGTACTTC.

The CDR3: CASSSGQGDTGELFF. The DNA of the CDR3 is TGTGCCAGCAGCTCGGGACAGGGTGACACCGGGGAGCTGTTTTTT. V gene TRBV9 combines with J gene TRBJ2-2, with TRBD1 matching over 9 bases. Germline values: CDR1 SGDLS, CDR2 YYNGEE. The CDR3 has 15 residues. V lost 4 bases, J lost 3 bases, and 4 bases stayed unmatched.

V and J are TRBV10-3 and TRBJ2-2; TRBD2 agrees at 10 bases. From germline, CDR1 is ENHRY and CDR2 SYGVKD. With 4 bases clipped from V and 6 bases from J, the junction kept 5 bases outside the gene matches. CDR3 length: 15 amino acids. CDR3 in DNA: TGTGCCATCAGTGCCTCTAGCGGGAGCGCCGGGGAGCTGTTTTTT. Translation: CAISASSGSAGELFF.

V and J are TRBV13 and TRBJ2-4; 9 nucleotides agree with TRBD1. Germline values: CDR1 PRHDT, CDR2 FYEKMQ (reference sequence). The CDR3 is made up of 15 amino acids. Unmatched junction bases numbered 7, after V lost 5 bases and J lost 5 bases. For the CDR3, the DNA is TGTGCCAGCAGCCACCCGGGACAGGGCGAAAACATTCAGTACTTC. Amino acids: CASSHPGQGENIQYF.

The V and J genes are TRBV5-1 and TRBJ2-3; TRBD1 might be the D (5 bases). CDR3 size: 16 residues. The V end lost 1 base, the J end lost 2 bases, and 14 bases lay between the germline ends. Germline V CDR1 and CDR2: SGHRS, YFSETQ. This CDR3 is CASSLSGRAHTDTQYF. The CDR3 DNA follows: TGCGCCAGCAGCTTGTCAGGCAGGGCCCACACAGATACGCAGTATTTT.